A selection of T cell receptor beta chains follows, all from one sample in a study of T cell repertoires in cytomegalovirus infection. TCRdb re-analysed the reads in MiXCR, keeping a single row per CDR3 protein. In the table there are about 500,000 distinct CDR3 sequences, 30% to 40% of which are singletons. These TCRs are of unknown antigen specificity. The material sequenced was cultured PBMCs, taken from culture after CMV antigen stimulation. The receptors were sampled from a human donor in good health (CMV status not recorded). Some clones in this sample may be carry-over from other donors' samples. Each CDR3 is given with its conserved first and last residue. Fields, in order: D gene, J gene, V gene, CDR3 length, clone size, CDR3 DNA, CDR3 protein. A D gene is named only where the DNA matches it firmly. Only part of the rows carry a size: once, few, many, or a class if the clone is expanded.

D gene: .
J gene: TRBJ2-7
V gene: TRBV10-3
CDR3 length: 15
clone size: .
CDR3 DNA: TGTGCCATCAGTGAGTCGACCCAGGAGCCCTACGAGCAGTACTTC
CDR3 protein: CAISESTQEPYEQYF

D gene: TRBD2
J gene: TRBJ2-1
V gene: TRBV12-3/TRBV12-4
CDR3 length: 15
clone size: many
CDR3 DNA: TGTGCCAGCAGTCCTAGCGGGAGGGCCTCGGCCGAGCAGTTCTTC
CDR3 protein: CASSPSGRASAEQFF

D gene: .
J gene: TRBJ1-1
V gene: TRBV20-1
CDR3 length: 14
clone size: .
CDR3 DNA: TGCAGTGCGATTCGAGGGCCAATAAACACTGAAGCTTTCTTT
CDR3 protein: CSAIRGPINTEAFF

D gene: .
J gene: TRBJ1-1
V gene: TRBV29-1
CDR3 length: 15
clone size: few
CDR3 DNA: TGCAGCGTTGAAGATCTTTGGGGGGCGGGCACTGAAGCTTTCTTT
CDR3 protein: CSVEDLWGAGTEAFF

D gene: .
J gene: TRBJ2-1
V gene: TRBV24-1
CDR3 length: 13
clone size: few
CDR3 DNA: TGTGCCACCAGTGACTCGGACTTATACGAGCAGTTCTTC
CDR3 protein: CATSDSDLYEQFF

D gene: .
J gene: TRBJ1-6
V gene: TRBV7-9
CDR3 length: 19
clone size: .
CDR3 DNA: TGTGCCAGCAGTCCGTCCCGGGACCCGGCGGGCTCCTATAATTCACCCCTCCACTTT
CDR3 protein: CASSPSRDPAGSYNSPLHF

D gene: .
J gene: TRBJ1-1
V gene: TRBV19
CDR3 length: 13
clone size: few
CDR3 DNA: TGTGCCAGTACCCCGGACGTGAAGACTGAAGCTTTCTTT
CDR3 protein: CASTPDVKTEAFF

D gene: TRBD2
J gene: TRBJ2-5
V gene: TRBV7-2
CDR3 length: 14
clone size: many
CDR3 DNA: TGTGCCAGCAGCCAGACTAGCGGAAAAGAGACCCAGTACTTC
CDR3 protein: CASSQTSGKETQYF

D gene: TRBD2
J gene: TRBJ2-7
V gene: TRBV7-2
CDR3 length: 13
clone size: many
CDR3 DNA: TGTGCCAGCAGCGGGCGGGGGGCCTACGAGCAGTACTTC
CDR3 protein: CASSGRGAYEQYF

D gene: .
J gene: TRBJ1-1
V gene: TRBV7-2
CDR3 length: 14
clone size: many
CDR3 DNA: TGTGCCAGCAGCTTCTTGTCGGTTAACACTGAAGCTTTCTTT
CDR3 protein: CASSFLSVNTEAFF

D gene: TRBD1
J gene: TRBJ2-1
V gene: TRBV10-3
CDR3 length: 13
clone size: few
CDR3 DNA: TGTGCCACTGGACAGGGACACAACAATGAGCAGTTCTTC
CDR3 protein: CATGQGHNNEQFF

D gene: .
J gene: TRBJ1-5
V gene: TRBV19
CDR3 length: 17
clone size: many
CDR3 DNA: TGTGCCAGTAGTCGATACATGGGCGGGGGTCGCAATCAGCCCCAGCATTTT
CDR3 protein: CASSRYMGGGRNQPQHF

D gene: TRBD1
J gene: TRBJ1-2
V gene: TRBV3-1
CDR3 length: 12
clone size: .
CDR3 DNA: TGTGCCAGCACCCAGGGGGCCTATGGCTACACCTTC
CDR3 protein: CASTQGAYGYTF

D gene: .
J gene: TRBJ2-2
V gene: TRBV28
CDR3 length: 15
clone size: .
CDR3 DNA: TGTGCCAGCAGTTTGAGCGTATCGAACACCGGGGAGCTGTTTTTT
CDR3 protein: CASSLSVSNTGELFF

D gene: .
J gene: TRBJ2-7
V gene: TRBV7-9
CDR3 length: 14
clone size: few
CDR3 DNA: TGTGCCAGCAGTGCTATGGACAGACCCTACGAGCAGTACTTC
CDR3 protein: CASSAMDRPYEQYF

D gene: TRBD1
J gene: TRBJ2-1
V gene: TRBV20-1
CDR3 length: 16
clone size: .
CDR3 DNA: TGCAGTGCTAGAGATTTAAGGACAGGGCCACACAATGAGCAGTTCTTC
CDR3 protein: CSARDLRTGPHNEQFF

D gene: .
J gene: TRBJ1-2
V gene: TRBV18
CDR3 length: 14
clone size: .
CDR3 DNA: TGTGCCAGCTCACCCATCATCAGTCTGGCTGGCTACACCTTC
CDR3 protein: CASSPIISLAGYTF

D gene: .
J gene: TRBJ1-2
V gene: TRBV7-2
CDR3 length: 14
clone size: .
CDR3 DNA: TGTGCCAGCAGCCTCCGGGACGGAGACTATGGCTACACCTTC
CDR3 protein: CASSLRDGDYGYTF

D gene: .
J gene: TRBJ2-7
V gene: TRBV6-5
CDR3 length: 16
clone size: .
CDR3 DNA: TGTGCCAGCAGGTTCCGGGGATTACAAAGCTCCTACGAGCAGTACTTC
CDR3 protein: CASRFRGLQSSYEQYF

D gene: .
J gene: TRBJ1-1
V gene: TRBV4-3
CDR3 length: 16
clone size: few
CDR3 DNA: TGCGCCAGCAGCCAAGATCCTGCAGGGAGTAACACTGAAGCTTTCTTT
CDR3 protein: CASSQDPAGSNTEAFF

D gene: .
J gene: TRBJ1-6
V gene: TRBV7-8
CDR3 length: 14
clone size: .
CDR3 DNA: TGTGCCAGCAGCTTAGACGGGGCTAATTCACCCCTCCACTTT
CDR3 protein: CASSLDGANSPLHF

D gene: .
J gene: TRBJ2-1
V gene: TRBV15
CDR3 length: 16
clone size: .
CDR3 DNA: TGTGCCACCAGCAGATATCGTACGGCCCCGAGAAATGAGCAGTTCTTC
CDR3 protein: CATSRYRTAPRNEQFF

D gene: .
J gene: TRBJ2-3
V gene: TRBV7-9
CDR3 length: 16
clone size: .
CDR3 DNA: TGTGCCAGCAGCTTAGGTTTGGCAGACAGCACAGATACGCAGTATTTT
CDR3 protein: CASSLGLADSTDTQYF

D gene: .
J gene: TRBJ2-3
V gene: TRBV7-9
CDR3 length: 14
clone size: few
CDR3 DNA: TGTGCCAGCAGCTCCGTAGGGAGCACAGATACGCAGTATTTT
CDR3 protein: CASSSVGSTDTQYF

D gene: .
J gene: TRBJ1-1
V gene: TRBV11-2
CDR3 length: 16
clone size: .
CDR3 DNA: TGTGCCAGCAGCTTAGATCGAGGGGGATGGAACACTGAAGCTTTCTTT
CDR3 protein: CASSLDRGGWNTEAFF

D gene: .
J gene: TRBJ1-1
V gene: TRBV7-9
CDR3 length: 17
clone size: .
CDR3 DNA: TGTGCCAGCAGCTTAGTAGCGGGGAGGGGTCCGAACACTGAAGCTTTCTTT
CDR3 protein: CASSLVAGRGPNTEAFF

D gene: .
J gene: TRBJ2-7
V gene: TRBV7-2
CDR3 length: 14
clone size: .
CDR3 DNA: TGTGCCAGCGCCCTGTCGAGCCCGGCCTACGAGCAGTACTTC
CDR3 protein: CASALSSPAYEQYF

D gene: TRBD1
J gene: TRBJ2-1
V gene: TRBV10-3
CDR3 length: 14
clone size: .
CDR3 DNA: TGTGCCATTACCGGGACAGGGGAGGGTGGTGAGCAGTTCTTC
CDR3 protein: CAITGTGEGGEQFF

D gene: .
J gene: TRBJ2-3
V gene: TRBV4-1
CDR3 length: 16
clone size: .
CDR3 DNA: TGCGCCAGCAGCCAAGATGTTCCCAGGAGCACAGATACGCAGTATTTT
CDR3 protein: CASSQDVPRSTDTQYF

D gene: TRBD2
J gene: TRBJ2-7
V gene: TRBV4-2
CDR3 length: 18
clone size: few
CDR3 DNA: TGTGCCAGCAGCCAAGAGGCGGGTCTATCGGGGGGGTCCTACGAGCAGTACTTC
CDR3 protein: CASSQEAGLSGGSYEQYF

D gene: TRBD1
J gene: TRBJ1-1
V gene: TRBV7-8
CDR3 length: 15
clone size: .
CDR3 DNA: TGTGCCAGCAGCTTACCGGGACAGGGGGCAACTGAAGCTTTCTTT
CDR3 protein: CASSLPGQGATEAFF

D gene: .
J gene: TRBJ2-7
V gene: TRBV6-5
CDR3 length: 14
clone size: .
CDR3 DNA: TGTGCCAGCAGTCCCGGCCAAGGGAGACACGAGCAGTACTTC
CDR3 protein: CASSPGQGRHEQYF

D gene: .
J gene: TRBJ2-5
V gene: TRBV25-1
CDR3 length: 15
clone size: few
CDR3 DNA: TGTGCCAGCAGTGAACCATCAGGGGCTCGGAGACCCAGTACTTTT
CDR3 protein: CASSEPSGARRPSTF

D gene: .
J gene: TRBJ2-3
V gene: TRBV19
CDR3 length: 12
clone size: few
CDR3 DNA: TGTGCCAGTAGTACCCCCGGGGGCCCGGGGTATTTT
CDR3 protein: CASSTPGGPGYF

D gene: .
J gene: TRBJ1-5
V gene: TRBV7-8
CDR3 length: 15
clone size: .
CDR3 DNA: TGTGCCAGCAGCTTATTACGGGGTGGCAATCAGCCCCAGCATTTT
CDR3 protein: CASSLLRGGNQPQHF

D gene: .
J gene: TRBJ1-1
V gene: TRBV18
CDR3 length: 17
clone size: .
CDR3 DNA: TGTGCCAGCTCACTCATGGACGGGTACATTACGAACACTGAAGCTTTCTTT
CDR3 protein: CASSLMDGYITNTEAFF

D gene: .
J gene: TRBJ2-2
V gene: TRBV27
CDR3 length: 14
clone size: few
CDR3 DNA: TGTGCCAGCAGTTTATACCTCGGGGACGGGGAGCTGTTTTTT
CDR3 protein: CASSLYLGDGELFF

D gene: .
J gene: TRBJ1-4
V gene: TRBV7-2
CDR3 length: 14
clone size: .
CDR3 DNA: TGTGCCAGCAGCTTCCATTTAACTAATGAAAAACTGTTTTTT
CDR3 protein: CASSFHLTNEKLFF

D gene: TRBD2
J gene: TRBJ2-3
V gene: TRBV24-1
CDR3 length: 15
clone size: .
CDR3 DNA: TGTGCCACCGGGGTAACGGGGGGAGGCACAGATACGCAGTATTTT
CDR3 protein: CATGVTGGGTDTQYF

D gene: .
J gene: TRBJ1-6
V gene: TRBV4-3
CDR3 length: 15
clone size: few
CDR3 DNA: TGCGCCAGCAGCCAAGTGGGGGAGTATAATTCACCCCTCCACTTT
CDR3 protein: CASSQVGEYNSPLHF

D gene: .
J gene: TRBJ2-1
V gene: TRBV7-2
CDR3 length: 15
clone size: .
CDR3 DNA: TGTGCCAGCAGGCCTCCCGGGGGCCCGAGCGATGAGCAGTTCTTC
CDR3 protein: CASRPPGGPSDEQFF

D gene: .
J gene: TRBJ1-1
V gene: TRBV19
CDR3 length: 16
clone size: .
CDR3 DNA: TGTGCCAGTACCCCTATGGCACAGGAAATGAACACTGAAGCTTTCTTT
CDR3 protein: CASTPMAQEMNTEAFF

D gene: .
J gene: TRBJ2-5
V gene: TRBV30
CDR3 length: 12
clone size: .
CDR3 DNA: TGTGCCTGGAGTACGAGGGCAGAGACCCAGTACTTC
CDR3 protein: CAWSTRAETQYF

D gene: TRBD2
J gene: TRBJ2-1
V gene: TRBV7-6
CDR3 length: 16
clone size: few
CDR3 DNA: TGTGCCAGCAGCTTATTTACTAGCGGGAGGAACAATGAGCAGTTCTTC
CDR3 protein: CASSLFTSGRNNEQFF

D gene: TRBD1
J gene: TRBJ1-2
V gene: TRBV7-6
CDR3 length: 17
clone size: .
CDR3 DNA: TGTGCCAGCAGCTTAGGACCTGGGACAGGGGGCGGCTATGGCTACACCTTC
CDR3 protein: CASSLGPGTGGGYGYTF

D gene: TRBD2
J gene: TRBJ2-2
V gene: TRBV7-2
CDR3 length: 16
clone size: few
CDR3 DNA: TGTGCCAGCAGCTTACGGCTAGCGGGAGGGGGTGGGGAGCTGTTTTTT
CDR3 protein: CASSLRLAGGGGELFF

D gene: TRBD1
J gene: TRBJ1-1
V gene: TRBV7-2
CDR3 length: 17
clone size: many
CDR3 DNA: TGTGCCAGCAGCTTAAGAGGTCAGGGGGAAAAGAACACTGAAGCTTTCTTT
CDR3 protein: CASSLRGQGEKNTEAFF

D gene: .
J gene: TRBJ2-3
V gene: TRBV12-3/TRBV12-4
CDR3 length: 12
clone size: .
CDR3 DNA: TGTGCCAGCAGTCCGCGGCGGGGTACGCAGTATTTT
CDR3 protein: CASSPRRGTQYF